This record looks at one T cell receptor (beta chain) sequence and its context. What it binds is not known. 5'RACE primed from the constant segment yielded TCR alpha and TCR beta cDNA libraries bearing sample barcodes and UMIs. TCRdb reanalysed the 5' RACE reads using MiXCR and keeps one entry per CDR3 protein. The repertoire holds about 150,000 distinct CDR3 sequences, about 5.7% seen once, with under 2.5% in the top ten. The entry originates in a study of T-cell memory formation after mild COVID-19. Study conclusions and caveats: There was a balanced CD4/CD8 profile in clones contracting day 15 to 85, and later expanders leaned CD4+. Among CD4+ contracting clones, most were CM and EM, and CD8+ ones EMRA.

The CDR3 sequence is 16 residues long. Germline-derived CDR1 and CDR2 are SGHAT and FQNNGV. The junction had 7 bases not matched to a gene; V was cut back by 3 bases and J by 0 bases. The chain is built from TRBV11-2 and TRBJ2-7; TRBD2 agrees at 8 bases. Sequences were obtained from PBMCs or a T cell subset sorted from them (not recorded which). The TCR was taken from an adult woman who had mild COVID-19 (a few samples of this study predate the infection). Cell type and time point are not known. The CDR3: CASSFDSGIFSYEQYF. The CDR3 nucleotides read TGTGCCAGCAGCTTCGATAGCGGGATCTTCTCCTACGAGCAGTACTTC.